The clone carrying this TCR beta chain was observed a few times. This sample also contains other DNA sequences that code for the same CDR3. The participants were between about 18 and 90 years old and came from under 25 US areas. Which cohort a participant joined came from the clinical history participants gave. The source of the sample is a study of blood T cell repertoires in COVID-19. Original processing notes: Cell counts per sample came from amplifying reference gene primers. Using immunoSEQ multiplex PCR, the repertoire was profiled, and TCRdb retains in-frame clones only, with some absent. That table furnishes V, J and clone size, whereas the DNA furnished D and trimming. The sample lists a few hundred thousand clones, under 90% occurring once. The CDR3 covers 13 residues. CDR1 MNHNS and CDR2 SASEGT come from the germline V gene. V was cut by 0 bases and J by 7 bases, with 7 bases left in between.

The receptor comes from a woman aged 50 to 65 who had been exposed to COVID-19. The source material was PBMCs or T cells enriched from blood (not recorded which). The genes are TRBV6-1 and TRBJ1-5; possible D gene TRBD1, 5 bases. The CDR3 is CASSEARDQPQHF. As DNA, the CDR3 is TGTGCCAGCAGTGAAGCGCGGGACCAGCCCCAGCATTTT.